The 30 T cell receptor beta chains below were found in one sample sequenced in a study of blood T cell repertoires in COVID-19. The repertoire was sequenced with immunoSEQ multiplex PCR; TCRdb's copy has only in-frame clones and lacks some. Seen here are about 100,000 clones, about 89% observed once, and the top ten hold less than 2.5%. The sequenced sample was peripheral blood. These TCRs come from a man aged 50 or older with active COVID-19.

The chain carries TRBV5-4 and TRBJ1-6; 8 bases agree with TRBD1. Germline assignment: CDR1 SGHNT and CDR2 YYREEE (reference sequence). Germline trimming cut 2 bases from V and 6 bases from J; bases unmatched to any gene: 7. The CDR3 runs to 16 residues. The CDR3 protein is CASSFGADRANSPLHF. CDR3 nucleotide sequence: TGTGCCAGCAGCTTCGGCGCGGACAGGGCTAATTCACCCCTCCACTTT.

CDR3 residues: CASSIRTGDNEQFF. For the CDR3, the DNA is TGTGCCAGTAGTATACGGACAGGGGACAATGAGCAGTTCTTC. The chain joins TRBV19 to TRBJ2-1, with 9 bases that match TRBD1. V dropped 2 bases and J dropped 5; count of bases not matched to a gene: 1. CDR3 length: 14 residues. In germline, CDR1 is LNHDA, CDR2 SQIVND (reference sequence).

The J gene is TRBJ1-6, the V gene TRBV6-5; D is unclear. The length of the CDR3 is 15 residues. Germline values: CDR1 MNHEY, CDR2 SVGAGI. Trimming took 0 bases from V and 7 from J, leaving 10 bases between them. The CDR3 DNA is TGTGCCAGCAGTTACTCCGGACGGGAAAATTCACCCCTCCACTTT. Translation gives CASSYSGRENSPLHF.

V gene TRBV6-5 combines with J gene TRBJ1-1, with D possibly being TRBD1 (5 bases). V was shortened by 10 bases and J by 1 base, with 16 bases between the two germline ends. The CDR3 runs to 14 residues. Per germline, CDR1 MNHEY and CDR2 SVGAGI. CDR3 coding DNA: TGTGCCATCAGACGGAGGGACCCGAACACTGAAGCTTTCTTT. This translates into CAIRRRDPNTEAFF.

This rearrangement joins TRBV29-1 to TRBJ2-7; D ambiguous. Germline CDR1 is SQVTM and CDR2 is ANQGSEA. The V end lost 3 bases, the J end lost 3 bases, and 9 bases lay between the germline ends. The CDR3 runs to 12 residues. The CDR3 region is CSVDRNSYEQYV. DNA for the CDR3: TGCAGCGTTGACCGAAACAGCTACGAGCAGTACGTC.

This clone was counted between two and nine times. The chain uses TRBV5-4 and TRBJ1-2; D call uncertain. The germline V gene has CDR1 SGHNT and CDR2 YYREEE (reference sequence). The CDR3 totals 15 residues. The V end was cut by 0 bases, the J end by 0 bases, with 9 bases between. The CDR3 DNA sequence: TGTGCCAGCAGCTTGGGCGGTACGTCTAACTATGGCTACACCTTC. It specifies CASSLGGTSNYGYTF.

This CDR3 is CASSGGSFGIHNEKLFF. CDR3 DNA sequence: TGTGCCAGCAGCGGAGGCTCCTTCGGGATCCATAATGAAAAACTGTTTTTT. V and J are TRBV9 and TRBJ1-4; D call uncertain. This CDR3 region has 17 residues. With 3 bases removed from V and 4 bases from J, the gap between germline ends came to 19 bases. Germline CDR1 reads SGDLS; CDR2 reads YYNGEE.

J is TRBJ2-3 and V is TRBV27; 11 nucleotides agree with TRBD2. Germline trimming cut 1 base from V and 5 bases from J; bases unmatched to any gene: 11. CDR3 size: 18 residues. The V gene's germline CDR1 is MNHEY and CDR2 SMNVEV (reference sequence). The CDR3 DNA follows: TGTGCCAGCAGTTTATTCGCCTTAGCGGGAGGGCCTGGAGATACGCAGTATTTT. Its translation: CASSLFALAGGPGDTQYF.

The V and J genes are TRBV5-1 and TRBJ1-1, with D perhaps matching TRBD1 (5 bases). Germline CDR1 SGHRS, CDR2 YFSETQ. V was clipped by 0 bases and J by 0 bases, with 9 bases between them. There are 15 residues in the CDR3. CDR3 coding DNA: TGCGCCAGCAGCTTGGGACAGAACATGAACACTGAAGCTTTCTTT. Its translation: CASSLGQNMNTEAFF. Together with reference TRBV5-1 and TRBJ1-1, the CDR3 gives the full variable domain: KAGVTQTPRYLIKTRGQQVTLSCSPISGHRSVSWYQQTPGQGLQFLFEYFSETQRNKGNFPGRFSGRQFSNSRSEMNVSTLELGDSALYLCASSLGQNMNTEAFFGQGTRLTVV.

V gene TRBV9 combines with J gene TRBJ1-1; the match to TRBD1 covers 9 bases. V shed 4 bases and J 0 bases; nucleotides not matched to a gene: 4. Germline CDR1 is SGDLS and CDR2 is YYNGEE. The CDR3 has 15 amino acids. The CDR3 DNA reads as TGTGCCAGCAGCCCGACAGGGGGGATGAACACTGAAGCTTTCTTT. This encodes CASSPTGGMNTEAFF.

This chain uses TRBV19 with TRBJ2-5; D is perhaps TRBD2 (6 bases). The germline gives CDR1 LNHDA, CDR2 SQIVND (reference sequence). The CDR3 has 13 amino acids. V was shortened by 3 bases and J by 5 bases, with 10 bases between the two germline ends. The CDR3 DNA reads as TGTGCCAGTAGTATCCCGGGGAGGGAGACCCAGTACTTC. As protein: CASSIPGRETQYF.

The DNA of the CDR3 is TGTGCCAGCAGCTTGGGTGCGGGTTTACCTAACTATGGCTACACCTTC. Translation gives CASSLGAGLPNYGYTF. The chain is built from TRBV5-4 and TRBJ1-2; the D is unclear. Trimming cost V 0 bases and J 0 bases, with 12 bases left between them. The CDR3 extends over 16 amino acids. Germline assignment: CDR1 SGHNT and CDR2 YYREEE (reference sequence).

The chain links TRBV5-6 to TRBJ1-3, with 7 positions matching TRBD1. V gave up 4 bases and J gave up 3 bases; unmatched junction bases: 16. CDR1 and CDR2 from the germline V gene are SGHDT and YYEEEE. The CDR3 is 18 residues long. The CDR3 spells CASSLSGQSPTLGNTIYF. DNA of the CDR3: TGTGCCAGCAGCCTGTCGGGACAGTCCCCTACCCTTGGAAACACCATATATTTT.

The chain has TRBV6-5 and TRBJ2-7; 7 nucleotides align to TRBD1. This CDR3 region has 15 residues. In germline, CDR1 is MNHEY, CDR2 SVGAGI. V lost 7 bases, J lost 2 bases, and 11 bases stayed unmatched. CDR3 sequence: CASTRRQGETYEQYV. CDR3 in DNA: TGTGCCAGCACCCGGAGGCAGGGGGAGACCTACGAGCAGTACGTC.

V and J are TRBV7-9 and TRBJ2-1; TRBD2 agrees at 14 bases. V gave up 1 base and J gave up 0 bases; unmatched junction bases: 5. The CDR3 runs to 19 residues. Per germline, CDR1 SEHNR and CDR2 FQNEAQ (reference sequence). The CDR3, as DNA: TGTGCCAGCAGCTTAGGGACTAGCGGGAGGCCTTCCTCCTACAATGAGCAGTTCTTC. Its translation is CASSLGTSGRPSSYNEQFF.

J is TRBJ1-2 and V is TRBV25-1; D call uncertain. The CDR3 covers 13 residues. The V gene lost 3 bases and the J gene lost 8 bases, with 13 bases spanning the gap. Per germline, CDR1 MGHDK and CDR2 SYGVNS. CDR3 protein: CASSEASVPGYTF. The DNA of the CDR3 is TGTGCCAGCAGTGAGGCATCCGTTCCCGGCTACACCTTC.

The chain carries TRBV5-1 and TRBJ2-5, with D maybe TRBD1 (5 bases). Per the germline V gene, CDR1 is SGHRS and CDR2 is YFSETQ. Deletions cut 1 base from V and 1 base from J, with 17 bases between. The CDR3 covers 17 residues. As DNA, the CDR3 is TGCGCCAGCAGCTTGTCGCCTTTCCGGACAACCCAAGAGACCCAGTACTTC. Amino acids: CASSLSPFRTTQETQYF.

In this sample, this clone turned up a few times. CDR3 bases: TGTGCCAGCAGTTTGGGGGCGCGAACTGAAGCTTTCTTT. Amino acids: CASSLGARTEAFF. J is TRBJ1-1 and V is TRBV12-3 or TRBV12-4, with D possibly being TRBD1 (6 bases). This CDR3 is 13 amino acids long. Trimming stripped 3 bases from V and 5 bases from J, with 10 bases between.

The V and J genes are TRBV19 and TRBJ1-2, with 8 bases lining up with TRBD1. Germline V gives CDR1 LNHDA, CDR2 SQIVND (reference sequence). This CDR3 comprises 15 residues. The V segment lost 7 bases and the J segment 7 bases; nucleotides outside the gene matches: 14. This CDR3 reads CASTQTFRGRGGYTF. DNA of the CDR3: TGTGCCAGTACTCAAACGTTCAGGGGGCGGGGTGGCTACACCTTC.

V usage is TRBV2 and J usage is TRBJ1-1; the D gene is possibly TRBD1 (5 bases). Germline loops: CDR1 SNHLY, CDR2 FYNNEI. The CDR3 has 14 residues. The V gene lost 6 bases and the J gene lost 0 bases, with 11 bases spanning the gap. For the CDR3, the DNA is TGTGCCAGCAGAAAGACAGACATGAACACTGAAGCTTTCTTT. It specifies CASRKTDMNTEAFF. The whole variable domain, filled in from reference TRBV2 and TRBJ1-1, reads EPEVTQTPSHQVTQMGQEVILRCVPISNHLYFYWYRQILGQKVEFLVSFYNNEISEKSEIFDDQFSVERPDGSNFTLKIRSTKLEDSAMYFCASRKTDMNTEAFFGQGTRLTVV.

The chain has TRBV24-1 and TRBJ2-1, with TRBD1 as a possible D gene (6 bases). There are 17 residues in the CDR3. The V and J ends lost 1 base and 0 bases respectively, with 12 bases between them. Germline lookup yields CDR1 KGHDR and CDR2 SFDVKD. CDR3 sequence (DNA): TGTGCCACCAGTGATTTCACAGGGAAAAGCTCCTACAATGAGCAGTTCTTC. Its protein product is CATSDFTGKSSYNEQFF.

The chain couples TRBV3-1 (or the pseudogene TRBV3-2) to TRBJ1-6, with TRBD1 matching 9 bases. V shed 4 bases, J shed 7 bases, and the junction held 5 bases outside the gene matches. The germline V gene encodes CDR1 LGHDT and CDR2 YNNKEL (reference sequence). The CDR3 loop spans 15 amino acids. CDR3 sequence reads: CASSLRDRVNSPLHF. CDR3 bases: TGTGCCAGCAGCCTCCGGGACAGGGTCAATTCACCCCTCCACTTT.

CDR3 in amino acids: CASSWGLAGADEQFF. The CDR3 bases are TGTGCCAGCAGCTGGGGACTAGCGGGGGCGGATGAGCAGTTCTTC. The gene calls are TRBV5-4 and TRBJ2-1; TRBD2 aligns across 14 bases. The CDR3 has 15 residues. Germline lookup yields CDR1 SGHNT and CDR2 YYREEE (reference sequence). Trimming cost V 3 bases and J 8 bases; bases outside gene matches: 4. The variable domain in full, completed from reference TRBV5-4 and TRBJ2-1, reads ETGVTQSPTHLIKTRGQQVTLRCSSQSGHNTVSWYQQALGQGPQFIFQYYREEENGRGNFPPRFSGLQFPNYSSELNVNALELDDSALYLCASSWGLAGADEQFFGPGTRLTVL.

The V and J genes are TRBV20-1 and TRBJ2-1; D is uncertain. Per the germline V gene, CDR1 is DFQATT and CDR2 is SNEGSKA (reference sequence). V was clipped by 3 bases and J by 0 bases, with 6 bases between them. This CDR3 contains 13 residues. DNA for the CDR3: TGCAGTGCTAGTCGCAGCTCCTACAATGAGCAGTTCTTC. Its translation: CSASRSSYNEQFF.

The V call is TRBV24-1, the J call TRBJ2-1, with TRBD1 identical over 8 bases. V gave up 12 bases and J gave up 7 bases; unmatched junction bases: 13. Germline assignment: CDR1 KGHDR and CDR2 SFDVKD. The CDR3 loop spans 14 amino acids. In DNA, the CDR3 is TGTGCCCCTCCGGAGACAGGGGAGGATAATGAGCAGTTCTTC. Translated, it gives CAPPETGEDNEQFF.

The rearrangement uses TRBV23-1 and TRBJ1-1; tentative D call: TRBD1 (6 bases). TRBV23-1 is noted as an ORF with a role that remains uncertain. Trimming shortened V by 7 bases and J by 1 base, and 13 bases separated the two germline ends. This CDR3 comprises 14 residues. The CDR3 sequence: CASTRQETNTEAFF. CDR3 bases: TGCGCCAGCACCCGACAGGAAACGAACACTGAAGCTTTCTTT.

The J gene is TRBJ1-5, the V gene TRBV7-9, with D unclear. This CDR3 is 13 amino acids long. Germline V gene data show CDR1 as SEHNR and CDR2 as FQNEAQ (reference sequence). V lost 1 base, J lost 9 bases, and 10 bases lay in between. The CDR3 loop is CASSLDSVRPQHF. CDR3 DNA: TGTGCCAGCAGCTTAGATTCGGTAAGGCCCCAGCATTTT.

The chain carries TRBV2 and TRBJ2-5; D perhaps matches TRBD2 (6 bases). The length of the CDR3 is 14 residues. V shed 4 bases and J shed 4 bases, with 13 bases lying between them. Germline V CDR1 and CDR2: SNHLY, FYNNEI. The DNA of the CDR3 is TGTGCCAGCAGTGCTCGACTGGGAGGAGAGACCCAGTACTTC. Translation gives CASSARLGGETQYF.

CDR3 sequence reads: CASRGGANTGELFF. CDR3 nucleotides: TGTGCCAGCAGGGGAGGAGCGAACACCGGGGAGCTGTTTTTT. The gene calls are TRBV6-5 and TRBJ2-2, with a weak D call TRBD2 (6 bases). CDR1 and CDR2 from the germline V gene are MNHEY and SVGAGI. Trimming pared 6 bases from V and 0 bases from J, leaving 8 bases between. The length of the CDR3 is 14 residues.

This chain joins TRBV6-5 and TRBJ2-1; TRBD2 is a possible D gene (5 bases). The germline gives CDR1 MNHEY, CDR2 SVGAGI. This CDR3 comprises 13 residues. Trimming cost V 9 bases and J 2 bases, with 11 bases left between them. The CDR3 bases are TGTGCCAGTAGAGGGAACCCCTACAATGAGCAGTTCTTC. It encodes CASRGNPYNEQFF.